This T cell receptor (beta chain) was identified during a study of cytomegalovirus exposure and HLA in healthy donors. V was cut by 0 bases and J by 4 bases, with 12 bases left in between. The CDR3 contains 15 residues. Germline V gives CDR1 MNHEY, CDR2 SVGAGI. Sequencing used immunoSEQ multiplex PCR; TCRdb keeps in-frame clones, though not all of them. The top ten hold more than 0.95% of the sample, which has fewer than 400,000 clones, around 90% seen once. The rearrangement links TRBV6-5 to TRBJ1-1, with TRBD1 as a possible D gene (5 bases). The TCR originated in a man in his thirties or forties in good health and CMV-seronegative. Sequenced sample: PBMCs. The CDR3 region is CASSYSEGRATEAFF. CDR3 coding DNA: TGTGCCAGCAGTTACTCGGAGGGGCGGGCCACTGAAGCTTTCTTT.